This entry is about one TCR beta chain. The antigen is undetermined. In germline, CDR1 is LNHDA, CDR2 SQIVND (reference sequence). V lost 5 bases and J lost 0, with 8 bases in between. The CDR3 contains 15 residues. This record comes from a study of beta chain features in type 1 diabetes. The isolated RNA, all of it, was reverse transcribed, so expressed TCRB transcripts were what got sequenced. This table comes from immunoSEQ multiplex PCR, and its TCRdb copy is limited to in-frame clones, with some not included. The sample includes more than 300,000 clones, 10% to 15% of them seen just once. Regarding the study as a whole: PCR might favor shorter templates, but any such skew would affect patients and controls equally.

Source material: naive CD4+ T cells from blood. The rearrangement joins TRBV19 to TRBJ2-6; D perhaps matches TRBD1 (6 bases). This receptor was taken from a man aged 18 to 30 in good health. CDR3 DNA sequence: TGTGCCAGTAGTGTACAGGGCTCTGGGGCCAACGTCCTGACTTTC. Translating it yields CASSVQGSGANVLTF.